This T cell receptor beta chain was captured in a study of T-cell memory formation after mild COVID-19. Overall study findings and caveats: CD4+ contracting clones were mainly CM and EM; CD8+ ones, EMRA. The finding that pre-infection memory included some responding clones suggested that cross-reactive memory joined.

Via MiXCR, TCRdb re-called the 5' RACE reads, giving one row per CDR3 protein. This repertoire shows a few hundred thousand distinct CDR3 sequences, approximately 21% found once; its top ten account for around 13%. This clonotype was seen just once. Its antigen is not known. Input material: PBMCs or a T cell subset sorted from them (not recorded which). The source is an adult woman who had mild COVID-19 (a few samples of this study predate the infection). Cell type and time point are not known.

The CDR3 DNA is TGTGCCACCAGTGTTGACAGGGCCGGCGTCTACGAGCAGTACTTC. Translating gives CATSVDRAGVYEQYF. The gene calls are TRBV24-1 and TRBJ2-7, with 7 positions matching TRBD1. Per the germline V gene, CDR1 is KGHDR and CDR2 is SFDVKD. J was trimmed by 3 bases and V by 5 bases; bases with no gene match: 9. This CDR3 has 15 residues.